This TCR beta chain was sequenced in a study of tumor-infiltrating lymphocytes in localized non-small cell lung cancer. Looking at the study overall: From each patient, both tumor and uninvolved lung, non-adjacent to tumor, were sampled.

Study outcomes and limitations: Each assay used a separate piece of the same tissue. Higher tumor T cell infiltration than in uninvolved lung was supported by TCRbeta sequencing.

This clone was detected only a few times. No antigen is known for it. Sequencing used immunoSEQ multiplex PCR; TCRdb keeps in-frame clones, though not all of them. The sample shows roughly 10,000 clones, 60% to 80% of them seen only once. Trimming pared 4 bases from V and 8 bases from J, leaving 11 bases between. Germline-derived CDR1 and CDR2 are ENHRY and SYGVKD. The CDR3 contains 12 residues. The receptor's source is a human donor with non-small cell lung cancer. The sample was lung tumor tissue. The rearrangement links TRBV10-3 to TRBJ1-2; no clear D. The chain's CDR3 is CAISVGPAGYTF. As DNA, the CDR3 is TGTGCCATCAGTGTAGGGCCAGCCGGCTACACCTTC.